The 10 T cell receptor beta chains reported below all come from one sample, sequenced in a study of vaccination and CD4 T cells after COVID-19. The treatment is: approximately nine-day PBMC culture with coronavirus spike peptide pools or control peptides (ViraFEST assay). Cultured CD4+ T-cell DNA underwent Oncomine TCR Beta short-read sequencing. TCRdb re-called the PCR reads with MiXCR, one entry per CDR3 protein. The table records roughly 14,000 distinct CDR3 sequences, 24% of them present only once. Their antigens are not known. This sample comprised CD4+ T cells from blood, cultured in vitro, obtained after SARS-CoV-2 vaccination. The source of these receptors is a human donor who had recovered from COVID-19.

The V call is TRBV27, the J call TRBJ2-3; 8 bases agree with TRBD2. The CDR3 totals 15 residues. The V and J ends lost 5 bases and 3 bases, in that order; junction bases with no gene match: 7. Germline loops: CDR1 MNHEY, CDR2 SMNVEV (reference sequence). In DNA, the CDR3 is TGTGCCAGCAGTCTCCGGACTAGCCGGACAGATACGCAGTATTTT. It encodes CASSLRTSRTDTQYF.

This chain connects TRBV5-6 to TRBJ1-5; D might be TRBD1 (5 bases). CDR3 length equals 17 residues. Germline CDR1 is SGHDT and CDR2 is YYEEEE. V dropped 1 base and J dropped 2 bases, with 16 bases sitting between them. The CDR3 sequence is CASSLRGGGFGNQPQHF. The CDR3 DNA reads as TGTGCCAGCAGCTTGAGGGGCGGGGGGTTCGGCAATCAGCCCCAGCATTTT.

The chain carries TRBV5-6 and TRBJ2-7, with 8 bases lining up with TRBD1. Germline-derived CDR1 and CDR2 are SGHDT and YYEEEE. V shed 8 bases and J 4 bases; nucleotides not matched to a gene: 8. This CDR3 comprises 13 residues. CDR3 loop: CASAGQGRYEQYF. The CDR3 DNA is TGTGCCAGTGCCGGACAGGGAAGGTACGAGCAGTACTTC.

This clonotype was found once. V gene TRBV5-5 combines with J gene TRBJ2-3; the D is unclear. There are 13 residues in the CDR3. Germline-derived CDR1 and CDR2 are SGHKS and YYEKEE (reference sequence). V lost 6 bases, J lost 5 bases, and 13 bases lay in between. The CDR3 sequence: CASTPTRVDTQYF. In DNA, the CDR3 is TGTGCCAGCACCCCGACAAGGGTAGATACGCAGTATTTT. Variable domain in full (rest from reference TRBV5-5 and TRBJ2-3): DAGVTQSPTHLIKTRGQQVTLRCSPISGHKSVSWYQQVLGQGPQFIFQYYEKEERGRGNFPDRFSARQFPNYSSELNVNALLLGDSALYLCASTPTRVDTQYFGPGTRLTVL.

The chain combines TRBV4-3 with TRBJ2-1, with D possibly TRBD2 on 6 matching bases. The V gene's germline CDR1 is LGHNA and CDR2 YSLEER. The CDR3 runs 11 residues. The ends were cut back, 4 bases at V and 8 bases at J, with 6 bases in the middle. The CDR3 DNA reads TGCGCCAGCAGCCGCGGGGATGAGCAGTTCTTC. Translated: CASSRGDEQFF.

This chain links TRBV9 with TRBJ2-7; 7 bases are a match to TRBD1. J was trimmed by 3 bases and V by 0 bases; bases with no gene match: 9. From germline, CDR1 is SGDLS and CDR2 YYNGEE. The CDR3 loop spans 16 amino acids. The DNA of the CDR3 is TGTGCCAGCAGCGTAGGGCAGGGGGTCCCCTTCTACGAGCAGTACTTC. Protein: CASSVGQGVPFYEQYF.

This clonotype has just a few counts. This sequence joins TRBV4-3 and TRBJ1-2; TRBD1 is a possible D gene (5 bases). The germline gives CDR1 LGHNA, CDR2 YSLEER. CDR3 length equals 16 residues. Deletions cut 4 bases from V and 2 bases from J, with 17 bases between. The DNA of the CDR3 is TGCGCCAGCAGCCCCTGGGGCAGTAGGAGGAACTATGGCTACACCTTC. Its protein product is CASSPWGSRRNYGYTF.

This clonotype has more than one count but fewer than ten. CDR3 region: CSTDTGQAYTF. The CDR3 coding sequence is TGCAGCACTGATACTGGACAGGCCTACACCTTC. This chain links TRBV29-1 with TRBJ1-2, with TRBD1 identical over 7 bases. Germline-derived CDR1 and CDR2 are SQVTM and ANQGSEA. The junction had 10 bases not matched to a gene; V was cut back by 8 bases and J by 10 bases. The CDR3 sequence is 11 residues long.

DNA for the CDR3: TGTGCCAGCAGCTCCGGGACTGGGAGCCCCGAGCAGTTCTTC. Translated, it gives CASSSGTGSPEQFF. This sequence joins TRBV7-3 and TRBJ2-1, with D possibly being TRBD2 (6 bases). This CDR3 has 14 residues. Per the germline V gene, CDR1 is SGHTA and CDR2 is FQGTGA. Trimming left V 4 bases short and J 10 bases short, with 17 bases between.

The chain joins TRBV19 to TRBJ2-2; tentatively, D is TRBD2 (5 bases). The CDR3 covers 12 residues. Germline-derived CDR1 and CDR2 are LNHDA and SQIVND (reference sequence). V was trimmed by 8 bases and J by 7 bases, leaving 11 bases between them. CDR3 protein: CASGPGVGELFF. The DNA for the CDR3 is TGTGCCAGTGGCCCCGGGGTCGGGGAGCTGTTTTTT.